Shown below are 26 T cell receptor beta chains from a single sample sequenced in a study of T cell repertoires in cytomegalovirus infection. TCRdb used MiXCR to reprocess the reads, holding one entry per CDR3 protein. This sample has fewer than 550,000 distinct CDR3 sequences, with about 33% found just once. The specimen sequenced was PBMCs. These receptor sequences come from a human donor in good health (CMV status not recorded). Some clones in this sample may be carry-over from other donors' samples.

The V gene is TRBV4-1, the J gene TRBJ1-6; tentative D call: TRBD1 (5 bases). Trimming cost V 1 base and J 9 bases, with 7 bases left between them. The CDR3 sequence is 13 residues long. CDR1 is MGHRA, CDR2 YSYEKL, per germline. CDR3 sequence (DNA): TGCGCCAGCAGCCAAGCAGGGACTTCACCCCTCCACTTT. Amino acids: CASSQAGTSPLHF.

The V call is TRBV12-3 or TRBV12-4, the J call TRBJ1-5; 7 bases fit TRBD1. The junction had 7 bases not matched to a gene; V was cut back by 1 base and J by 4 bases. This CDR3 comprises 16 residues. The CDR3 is CASSLGAGGLNQPQHF. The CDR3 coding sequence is TGTGCCAGCAGTTTAGGCGCAGGGGGGCTTAATCAGCCCCAGCATTTT.

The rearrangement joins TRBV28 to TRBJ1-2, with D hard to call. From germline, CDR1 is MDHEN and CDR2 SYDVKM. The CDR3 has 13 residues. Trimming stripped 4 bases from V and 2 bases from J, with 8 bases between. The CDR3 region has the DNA TGTGCCAGCAGTTCAGAAGTAAACTATGGCTACACCTTC. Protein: CASSSEVNYGYTF.

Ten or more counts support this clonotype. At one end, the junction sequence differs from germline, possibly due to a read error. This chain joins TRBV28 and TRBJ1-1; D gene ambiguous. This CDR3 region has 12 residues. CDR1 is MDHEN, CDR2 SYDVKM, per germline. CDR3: CASSSQFGEPRF. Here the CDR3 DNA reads TGTGCCAGCAGCTCCCAGTTCGGGGAGCCCCGTTTT.

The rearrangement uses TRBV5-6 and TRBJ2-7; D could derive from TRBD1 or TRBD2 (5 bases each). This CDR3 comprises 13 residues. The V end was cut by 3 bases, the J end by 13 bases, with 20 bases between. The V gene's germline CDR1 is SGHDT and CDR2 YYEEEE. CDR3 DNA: TGTGCCAGCAGCTCTGGGGACGGATCGCCCGCCTACTTC. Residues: CASSSGDGSPAYF. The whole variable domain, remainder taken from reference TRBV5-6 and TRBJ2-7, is DAGVTQSPTHLIKTRGQQVTLRCSPKSGHDTVSWYQQALGQGPQFIFQYYEEEERQRGNFPDRFSGHQFPNYSSELNVNALLLGDSALYLCASSSGDGSPAYFGPGTRLTVT.

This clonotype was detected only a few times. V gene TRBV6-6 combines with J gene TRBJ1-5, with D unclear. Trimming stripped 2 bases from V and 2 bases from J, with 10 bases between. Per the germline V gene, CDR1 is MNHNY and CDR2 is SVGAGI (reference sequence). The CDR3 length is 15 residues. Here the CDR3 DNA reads TGTGCCAGCAGTTACGGAGGGATGGGCAATCAGCCCCAGCATTTT. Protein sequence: CASSYGGMGNQPQHF.

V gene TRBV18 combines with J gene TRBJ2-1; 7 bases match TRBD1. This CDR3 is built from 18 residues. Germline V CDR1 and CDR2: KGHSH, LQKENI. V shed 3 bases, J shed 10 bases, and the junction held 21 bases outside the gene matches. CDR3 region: CASSPLELDRSLGGEQFF. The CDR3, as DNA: TGTGCCAGCTCACCTCTCGAATTGGACAGGAGCCTAGGCGGAGAGCAGTTCTTC.

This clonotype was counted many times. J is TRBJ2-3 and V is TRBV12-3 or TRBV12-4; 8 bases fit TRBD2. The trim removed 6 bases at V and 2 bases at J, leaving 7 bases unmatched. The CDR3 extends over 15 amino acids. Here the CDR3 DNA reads TGTGCCAGCAGACCCGGGACTAGAAACACAGATACGCAGTATTTT. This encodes CASRPGTRNTDTQYF.

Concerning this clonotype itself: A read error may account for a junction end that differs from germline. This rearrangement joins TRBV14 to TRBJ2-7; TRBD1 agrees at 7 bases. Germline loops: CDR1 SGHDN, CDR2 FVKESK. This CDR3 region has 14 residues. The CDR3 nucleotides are TGTGCCAGCAGCCGCAGGACAGGATCCTACGAGCCGGACTTC. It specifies CASSRRTGSYEPDF.

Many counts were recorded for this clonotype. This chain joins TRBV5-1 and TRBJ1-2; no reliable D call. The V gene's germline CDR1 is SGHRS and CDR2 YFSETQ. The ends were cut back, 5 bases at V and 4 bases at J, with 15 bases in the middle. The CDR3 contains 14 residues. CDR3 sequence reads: CASSYQTGLYGYTF. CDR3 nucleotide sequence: TGCGCCAGCAGTTACCAGACGGGCCTCTATGGCTACACCTTC. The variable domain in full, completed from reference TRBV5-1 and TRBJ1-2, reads KAGVTQTPRYLIKTRGQQVTLSCSPISGHRSVSWYQQTPGQGLQFLFEYFSETQRNKGNFPGRFSGRQFSNSRSEMNVSTLELGDSALYLCASSYQTGLYGYTFGSGTRLTVV.

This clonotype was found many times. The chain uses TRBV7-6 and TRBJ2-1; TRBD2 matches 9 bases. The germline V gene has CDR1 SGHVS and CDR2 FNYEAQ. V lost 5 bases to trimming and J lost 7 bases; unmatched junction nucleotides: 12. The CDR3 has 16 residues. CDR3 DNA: TGTGCCAGCAGCCTCAGGCGGGGGGGCGGAAAGAATGAGCAGTTCTTC. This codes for CASSLRRGGGKNEQFF.

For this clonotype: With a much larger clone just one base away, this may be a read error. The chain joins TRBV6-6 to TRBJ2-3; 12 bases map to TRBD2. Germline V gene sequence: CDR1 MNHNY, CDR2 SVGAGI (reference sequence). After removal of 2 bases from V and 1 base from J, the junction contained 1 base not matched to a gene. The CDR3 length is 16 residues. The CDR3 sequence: CASSYLAGGRTDTQYF. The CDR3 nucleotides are TGTGCCAGCAGTTACCTAGCGGGGGGGCGCACAGATACGCAGTATTTT.

The chain's CDR3 is CASSYSSGLMDEQFF. The CDR3 nucleotides read TGTGCCAGCAGTTACTCATCGGGACTCATGGATGAGCAGTTCTTC. The V gene is TRBV6-5, the J gene TRBJ2-1, with D tentatively TRBD2 (6 bases). This CDR3 contains 15 residues. Trimming shortened V by 0 bases and J by 8 bases, and 14 bases separated the two germline ends. The V gene's germline CDR1 is MNHEY and CDR2 SVGAGI.

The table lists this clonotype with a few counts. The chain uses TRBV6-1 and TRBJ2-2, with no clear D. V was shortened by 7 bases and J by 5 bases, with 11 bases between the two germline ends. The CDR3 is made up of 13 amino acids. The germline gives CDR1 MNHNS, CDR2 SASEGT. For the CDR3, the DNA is TGTGCCAGCATAATCTCAGAAACCGGGGAGCTGTTTTTT. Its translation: CASIISETGELFF.

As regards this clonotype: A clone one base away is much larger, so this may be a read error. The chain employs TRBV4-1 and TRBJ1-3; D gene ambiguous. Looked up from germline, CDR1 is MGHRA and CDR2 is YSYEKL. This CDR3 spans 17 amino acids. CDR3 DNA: TGCGCCAGCAACCAAGAGGTGAACCCGAGGACTGGAAACACCATATATTTT. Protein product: CASNQEVNPRTGNTIYF.

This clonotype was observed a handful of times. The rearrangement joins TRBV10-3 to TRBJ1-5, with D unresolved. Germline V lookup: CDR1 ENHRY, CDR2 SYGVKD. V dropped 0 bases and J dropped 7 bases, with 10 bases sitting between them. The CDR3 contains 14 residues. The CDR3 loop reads CAISESRSEQPQHF. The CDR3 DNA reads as TGTGCCATCAGTGAGTCGCGGTCAGAACAGCCCCAGCATTTT.

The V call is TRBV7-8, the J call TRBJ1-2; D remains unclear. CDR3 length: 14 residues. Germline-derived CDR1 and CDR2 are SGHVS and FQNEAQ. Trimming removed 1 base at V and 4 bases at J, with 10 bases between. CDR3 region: CASSLGAVSYGYTF. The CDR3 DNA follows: TGTGCCAGCAGCTTAGGTGCAGTTAGCTATGGCTACACCTTC.

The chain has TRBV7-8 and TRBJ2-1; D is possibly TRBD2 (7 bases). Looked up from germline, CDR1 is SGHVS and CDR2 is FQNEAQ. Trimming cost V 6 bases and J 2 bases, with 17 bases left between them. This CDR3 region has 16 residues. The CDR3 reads CASRRTGGGTYNEQFF. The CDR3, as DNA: TGTGCCAGCAGGCGAACGGGGGGCGGAACCTACAATGAGCAGTTCTTC.

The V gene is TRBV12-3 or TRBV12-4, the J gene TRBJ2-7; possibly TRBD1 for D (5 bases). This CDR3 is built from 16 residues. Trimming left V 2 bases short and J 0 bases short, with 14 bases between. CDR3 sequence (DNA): TGTGCCAGCAGTTTATGGGGCAGTCCGAGCTCCTACGAGCAGTACTTC. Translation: CASSLWGSPSSYEQYF.

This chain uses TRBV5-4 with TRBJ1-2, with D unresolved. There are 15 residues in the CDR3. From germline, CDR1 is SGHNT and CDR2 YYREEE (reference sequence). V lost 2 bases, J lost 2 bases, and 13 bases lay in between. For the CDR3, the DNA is TGTGCCAGCAGCTTTAAACGGGGTGGGAACTATGGCTACACCTTC. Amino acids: CASSFKRGGNYGYTF.

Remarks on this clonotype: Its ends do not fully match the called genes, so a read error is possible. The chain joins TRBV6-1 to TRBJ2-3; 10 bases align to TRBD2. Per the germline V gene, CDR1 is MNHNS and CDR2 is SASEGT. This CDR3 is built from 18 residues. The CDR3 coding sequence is TGTGCCAGCAGTGACTTCGCTAGCGGGGGTACTAGCACCGATACGCCGTATTTT. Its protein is CASSDFASGGTSTDTPYF.

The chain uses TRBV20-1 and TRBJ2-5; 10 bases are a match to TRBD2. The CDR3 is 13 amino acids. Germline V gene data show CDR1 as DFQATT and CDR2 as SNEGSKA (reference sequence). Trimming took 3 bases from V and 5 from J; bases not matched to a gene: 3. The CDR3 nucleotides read TGCAGTGCTAGGCCGGGACTAGCGGAGACCCAGTACTTC. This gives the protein CSARPGLAETQYF.

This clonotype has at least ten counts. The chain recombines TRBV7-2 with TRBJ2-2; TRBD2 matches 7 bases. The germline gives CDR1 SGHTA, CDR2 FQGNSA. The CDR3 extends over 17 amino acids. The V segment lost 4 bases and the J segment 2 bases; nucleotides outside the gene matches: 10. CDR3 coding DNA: TGTGCCAGCAGCTCACGACTAGCTACCCGAAACACCGGGGAGCTGTTTTTT. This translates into CASSSRLATRNTGELFF. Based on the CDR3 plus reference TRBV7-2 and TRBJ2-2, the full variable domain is GAGVSQSPSNKVTEKGKDVELRCDPISGHTALYWYRQSLGQGLEFLIYFQGNSAPDKSGLPSDRFSAERTGGSVSTLTIQRTQQEDSAVYLCASSSRLATRNTGELFFGEGSRLTVL.

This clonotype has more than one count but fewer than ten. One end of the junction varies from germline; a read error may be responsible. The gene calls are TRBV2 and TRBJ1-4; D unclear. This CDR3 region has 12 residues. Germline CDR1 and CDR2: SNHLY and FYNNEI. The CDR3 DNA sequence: TGTGCCAGCAGTAACCCGGGCCGGCTGGCGTCGTTT. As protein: CASSNPGRLASF.

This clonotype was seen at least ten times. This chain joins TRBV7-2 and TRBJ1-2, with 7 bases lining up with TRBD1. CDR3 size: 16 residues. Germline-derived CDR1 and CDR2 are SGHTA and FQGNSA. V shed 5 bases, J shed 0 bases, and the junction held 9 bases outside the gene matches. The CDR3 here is CASSRDRERPNYGYTF. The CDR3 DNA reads TGTGCCAGCAGCCGAGACAGGGAACGACCTAACTATGGCTACACCTTC.

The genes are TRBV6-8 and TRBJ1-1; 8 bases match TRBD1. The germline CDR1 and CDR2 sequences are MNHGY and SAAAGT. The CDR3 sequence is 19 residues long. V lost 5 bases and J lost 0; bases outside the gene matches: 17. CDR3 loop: CASSAYPGRQGPMNTEAFF. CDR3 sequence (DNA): TGTGCCAGCAGTGCCTATCCCGGGCGACAGGGGCCCATGAACACTGAAGCTTTCTTT.